This T cell receptor beta chain was sequenced during a study of blood T cell repertoires in COVID-19 (dated by TCRdb to about 2020). Study-wide context: The collaborator samples originated in the United States, Italy and Spain and spanned the acute and convalescent phases of COVID-19. The samples were drawn from two sources: the first 160 participants of the ongoing ImmuneRACE study, and 950 to 1,500 subjects contributed by 6 global collaborators. The repertoires were made available in a free public database intended to serve as a resource for research on the immune response to SARS-CoV-2. The prospective study material was composed of cDNA or gDNA derived from T cells, B-cell-depleted T cells, or PBMCs. HLA class I and class II types, where available, came from metadata supplied by the sample provider rather than from assay-based typing. Subjects who had been exposed to COVID-19, were actively infected with it, or had recovered from it provided the deeply sampled blood TCRbeta repertoires that made up the dataset. Sample metadata almost always included a de-identified subject ID, COVID-19 status, age in years and sex.

From the germline V gene, CDR1 is MNHEY and CDR2 is SVGAGI. Inclusive of the bounding cysteine and phenylalanine, the CDR3 is 15 residues long. Of all the DNA, just the CDR3 is kept, 45 bases in frame from base 1. The junction shows trimming of 4 bases on V and 5 bases on J, and the gene matches do not reach 8 bases of it. Enrolling through a virtual design, the prospective study's participants ranged in age from roughly 18 to 89 years and lived across 24 United States geographic areas. To assign participants to cohorts, the prospective study relied on clinical history that participants themselves reported in a screening survey and a study questionnaire. ImmuneRACE Cohort 3 recovered participants were defined by two consecutive negative NP/OP PCR tests, healthcare professional clearance, or symptom resolution. Each participant in the prospective study had whole blood, serum and a nasopharyngeal or oropharyngeal swab collected by mobile phlebotomists. Participants in the prospective study had the option to provide additional blood draws and questionnaires over a roughly two-month period. Prospective study blood samples were shipped either frozen or at room temperature before DNA extraction.

The study at large found these results: Clinical and demographic metadata were provided uncurated, with the amount varying by source and participant.

TCRbeta CDR3 regions were amplified from genomic DNA using the immunoSEQ Assay, a bias-controlled multiplex PCR. The authors processed their data as follows. The number of nucleated cells in each sample was estimated from the amplification of reference gene primers within the assay. Sequence reads were collapsed and filtered to measure the absolute abundance of every unique TCRbeta CDR3 rearrangement. For each sample, productive Simpson clonality was calculated as the square root of Simpson's diversity index over productive rearrangements. Here the immuneACCESS table is served through TCRdb, limited to in-frame sequences with V and J called. Missing clones are a known gap in these copies; in checked studies unresolved V genes cover under half, and the rest lacks a known reason. D and trimming were read from the DNA, whereas the V and J calls and clone size are those reported in that table. This sample lists 200,000 or so clones; roughly 90% were detected once. The ten top clones hold 2.6% of the sample.

Notes on this clone: The specificity of this receptor is unknown. Base qualities are not recorded, but no much larger clone differs from it by a single base.

This TCR was recovered from a woman between 25 and 40 years old who had recovered from COVID-19. The sequence is built from TRBV6-5 and TRBJ1-1, and 9 bases in between align with TRBD1. The source material was PBMCs or T cells enriched from blood (not recorded which). In nucleotides, the sequence is TGTGCCAGCAGTTTAAACAGGGGGCATGGGACTGAAGCTTTCTTT. This yields the protein CASSLNRGHGTEAFF.